Sequencing of this T cell receptor beta chain was carried out in a study of cytomegalovirus exposure and HLA in healthy donors. Remarks on this clone: Antigen specificity is unknown.

Study-level points and caveats: The authors later linked a missense DCLRE1C variant to TCR beta V- and J-gene trimming. Fewer N-insertions than the roughly 670-donor mean were reportedly shown by an Asian-associated ancestry cluster in a later analysis. Per a prior analysis, the majority of TCR beta V segments were productive roughly 90% or roughly 30% of the time.

60 Vbeta and 13 Jbeta primers were used in PCR. Libraries were prepared by immunoSEQ multiplex PCR; TCRdb keeps only in-frame clonotypes and omits some of them. The table lists 100,000 to 130,000 clones, about 84% of them singletons, with approximately 2.4% in the top ten. Healthy bone marrow donors supplied every sample. With 0 bases clipped from V and 5 bases from J, the junction kept 4 bases outside the gene matches. This CDR3 contains 16 residues. Germline V lookup: CDR1 MNHNS, CDR2 SASEGT. The chain recombines TRBV6-1 with TRBJ2-2; TRBD1 aligns across 9 bases. The TCR sequence derives from a young man in good health and CMV-seronegative. Specimen: PBMCs. CDR3 nucleotide sequence: TGTGCCAGCAGTGAAGCACCGGGACAGGGAACCGGGGAGCTGTTTTTT. As protein: CASSEAPGQGTGELFF.